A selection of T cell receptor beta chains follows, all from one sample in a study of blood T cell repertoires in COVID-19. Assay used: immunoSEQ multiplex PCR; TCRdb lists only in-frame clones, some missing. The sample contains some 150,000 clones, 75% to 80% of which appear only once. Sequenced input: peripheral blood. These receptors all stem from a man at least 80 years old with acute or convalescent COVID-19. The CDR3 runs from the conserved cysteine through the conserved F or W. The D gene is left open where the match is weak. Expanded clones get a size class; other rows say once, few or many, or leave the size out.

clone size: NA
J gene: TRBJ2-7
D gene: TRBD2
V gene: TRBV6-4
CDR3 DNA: TGTGCCAGCAGTGTCTCGGGGGGAGCCTACGAGCAGTACTTC
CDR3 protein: CASSVSGGAYEQYF

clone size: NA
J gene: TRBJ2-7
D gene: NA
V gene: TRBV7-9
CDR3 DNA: TGTGCCAGCAGCATACAAAAGACAGGTCACCACGAGCAGTACTTC
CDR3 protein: CASSIQKTGHHEQYF

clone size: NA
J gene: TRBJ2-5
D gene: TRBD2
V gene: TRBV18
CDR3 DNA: TGTGCCAGCTCACTGCGGCGGGGGGCCCCCCAAGAGACCCAGTACTTC
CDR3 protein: CASSLRRGAPQETQYF

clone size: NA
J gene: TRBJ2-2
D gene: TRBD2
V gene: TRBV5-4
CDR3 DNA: TGTGCCAGCAGTCCCGGTAGCGGGGCTGGGACCGGGGAGCTGTTTTTT
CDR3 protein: CASSPGSGAGTGELFF

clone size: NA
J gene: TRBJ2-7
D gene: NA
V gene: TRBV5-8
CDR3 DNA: TGTGCCAGCAGCATACTAGGGAGAGGATCCTACGAGCAGTACTTC
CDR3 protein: CASSILGRGSYEQYF

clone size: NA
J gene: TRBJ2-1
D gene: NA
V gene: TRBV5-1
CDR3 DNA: TGCGCCAGCAGCTTGGTCGGGATGAGCTCCTACAATGAGCAGTTCTTC
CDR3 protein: CASSLVGMSSYNEQFF

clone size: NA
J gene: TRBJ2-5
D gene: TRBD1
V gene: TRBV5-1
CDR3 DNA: TGCGCCAGCAGGGTGACAGGGGAGGAGACCCAGTACTTC
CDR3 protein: CASRVTGEETQYF

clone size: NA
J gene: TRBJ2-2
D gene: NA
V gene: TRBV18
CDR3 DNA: TGTGCCAGCTCACCCAAAGCCCCCCCCACCGGGGAGCTGTTTTTT
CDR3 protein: CASSPKAPPTGELFF

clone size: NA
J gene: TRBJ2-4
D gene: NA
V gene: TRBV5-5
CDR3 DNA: TGTGCCAGCAGCCTTGCGGGTTTAAACATTCAGTACTTC
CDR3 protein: CASSLAGLNIQYF

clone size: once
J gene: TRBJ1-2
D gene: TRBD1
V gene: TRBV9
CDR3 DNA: TGTGCCAGCAGCACTCTGACAGGGACGGGCGGCTACACCTTC
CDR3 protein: CASSTLTGTGGYTF

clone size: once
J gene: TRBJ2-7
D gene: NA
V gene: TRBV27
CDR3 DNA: TGTGCCAGCAGTTTATCGACATCCGTCTCCTACGAGCAGTACTTC
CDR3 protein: CASSLSTSVSYEQYF

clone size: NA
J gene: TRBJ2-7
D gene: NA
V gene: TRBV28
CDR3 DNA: TGTGCCAGCAGTTTGTCGGGATACGAGCAGTACTTC
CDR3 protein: CASSLSGYEQYF

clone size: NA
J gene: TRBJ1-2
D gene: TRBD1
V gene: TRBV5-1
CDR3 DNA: TGCGCCAGCAGCTACGAACCGGGACAGGGGGCGAGTGGCTACACCTTC
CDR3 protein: CASSYEPGQGASGYTF

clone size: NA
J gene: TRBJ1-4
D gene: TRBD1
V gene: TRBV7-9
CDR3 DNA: TGTGCCAGCAGTTTCCAACAGGGGGAAAAACTGTTTTTT
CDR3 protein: CASSFQQGEKLFF